The present T cell receptor beta chain was sequenced within a study of CD8 T cells in ankylosing spondylitis. Findings and caveats of the study: Disease-linked clones had a CD8+ phenotype and relatively low frequency in peripheral blood. Ankylosing spondylitis blood appeared to be characterized by a TCR beta motif of under ten highly homologous variants. Researchers reportedly found disease-linked clones significantly enriched in matched ankylosing spondylitis synovial fluid. Some of these motif variants have turned up before, in reports on reactive arthritis synovial fluid and blood.

TCRdb ran MiXCR on the 5' RACE reads and lists one entry per CDR3 protein. This sample has approximately 150,000 distinct CDR3 sequences; approximately 44% occur once, and the top ten carry 12% to 15%. Comment on this clonotype: What it recognizes is unknown.

This CDR3 is 15 amino acids long. The V end lost 0 bases, the J end lost 4 bases, and 10 bases lay between the germline ends. In germline, CDR1 is LGHNA, CDR2 YSLEER. V gene TRBV4-3 combines with J gene TRBJ2-1; D is perhaps TRBD1 or TRBD2 (6 bases each). The specimen sequenced was synovial fluid, either unsorted or a sorted T cell fraction (not recorded which). The TCR comes from a male donor with ankylosing spondylitis. CDR3 nucleotides: TGCGCCAGCAGCCAAGATTGGGGGGCTTACAATGAGCAGTTCTTC. Its translation is CASSQDWGAYNEQFF.